The clone carrying this T cell receptor (beta chain) came up many times. Its specificity is not known. 2 million unsorted PBMCs were stored in RNAlater at -80 °C before RNA extraction. One entry per CDR3 protein, called by TCRdb with MiXCR from the 5' RACE reads. Of about 59,000 distinct CDR3 sequences listed, over 9.5% were seen once; the top ten hold roughly 10%. The record originates from a study of neurological immune-mediated disorders. Study conclusions and caveats: No CDR3 amino acid sequences recurred among expanded clones across subjects, suggesting private repertoires in all groups.

The CDR3 has 21 amino acids. V shed 6 bases and J 1 base; nucleotides not matched to a gene: 21. Germline V gene sequence: CDR1 SGHTA, CDR2 FQGNSA. This sequence joins TRBV7-2 and TRBJ2-5; TRBD2 aligns across 12 bases. Sequencing was performed on PBMCs. This clonotype was sampled from a woman aged 55-70 years with HTLV-1-associated myelopathy (HAM/TSP). Written as DNA, the CDR3 is TGTGCCAGCAGTAGCCTAGCGGGAGGGTTAACTCTTAACCCAACCCAAGAGACCCAGTACTTC. Its protein product is CASSSLAGGLTLNPTQETQYF.